These 13 T cell receptor beta chains were all obtained from the same sample, sequenced in a study of CD8+CD57+ T cells in acquired aplastic anemia. Template material for TCR beta VDJ and CDR3 profiling consisted of genomic DNA. TCRdb re-called the reads with MiXCR, one entry per CDR3 protein. Of around 170,000 distinct CDR3 sequences listed, 46% are singletons. Material: sorted CD4+, CD8+, or CD8+CD57+ T cells (not recorded which) from PBMCs. The source of these receptors is a human donor in good health.

The genes are TRBV7-9 and TRBJ2-6; D gene uncertain. The CDR3 sequence is 13 residues long. Trimming removed 4 bases from V and 4 bases from J, with 5 bases in between. CDR1 SEHNR and CDR2 FQNEAQ come from the germline V gene (reference sequence). The CDR3 DNA reads TGTGCCAGCAGCTCCCAGGGGGCCAACGTCCTGACTTTC. Encoded protein: CASSSQGANVLTF.

The chain joins TRBV5-1 to TRBJ2-7, with D uncertain. The CDR3 consists of 15 residues. The ends were cut back, 1 base at V and 3 bases at J, with 14 bases in the middle. Germline loops: CDR1 SGHRS, CDR2 YFSETQ. This CDR3 reads CASSLSQSLGYEQYF. For the CDR3, the DNA is TGCGCCAGCAGCTTGTCACAGTCATTAGGCTACGAGCAGTACTTC.

This clonotype came up many times. The chain uses TRBV6-5 and TRBJ2-1; possibly TRBD1 or TRBD2 for D (6 bases each). Germline CDR1 is MNHEY and CDR2 is SVGAGI. Deletions cut 2 bases from V and 6 bases from J, with 8 bases between. This CDR3 region has 13 residues. The CDR3 nucleotides read TGTGCCAGCAGTTACAGGGGGGCCAATGAGCAGTTCTTC. Encoded protein: CASSYRGANEQFF.

The chain joins TRBV10-3 to TRBJ1-1; D remains unclear. V dropped 3 bases and J dropped 5 bases, with 7 bases sitting between them. Germline loops: CDR1 ENHRY, CDR2 SYGVKD. This CDR3 has 12 residues. CDR3 coding DNA: TGTGCCATCAGTGAAAGAGGTACTGAAGCTTTCTTT. Translation: CAISERGTEAFF.

This clonotype has ten or more counts. The chain is built from TRBV7-2 and TRBJ1-5; D unresolved. Trimming shortened V by 4 bases and J by 7 bases, and 14 bases separated the two germline ends. Germline assignment: CDR1 SGHTA and CDR2 FQGNSA. This CDR3 comprises 14 residues. The CDR3 protein is CASSSHGIRQPQHF. DNA for the CDR3: TGTGCCAGCAGCTCGCACGGGATCCGGCAGCCCCAGCATTTT.

J is TRBJ1-2 and V is TRBV11-3; D not resolved. Trimming left V 8 bases short and J 5 bases short, with 6 bases between. Looked up from germline, CDR1 is SGHNT and CDR2 is YENEEA. CDR3 size: 10 residues. In nucleotides, the CDR3 is TGTGCCAGCGGGGTTTATGGCTACACCTTC. This sequence encodes CASGVYGYTF.

This clonotype was seen a few times. This chain joins TRBV19 and TRBJ2-7; perhaps TRBD2 as D (8 bases). In germline, CDR1 is LNHDA, CDR2 SQIVND (reference sequence). This CDR3 region has 14 residues. Trimming shortened V by 5 bases and J by 4 bases, and 15 bases separated the two germline ends. In DNA form, the CDR3 reads TGTGCCAGTAGTGAGGGACAGCGGGGGTACGAGCAGTACTTC. Residues: CASSEGQRGYEQYF.

This clonotype has ten or more counts. The CDR3 reads CASSVDQGGGTGELFF. The CDR3 DNA is TGTGCCAGCAGCGTAGATCAGGGGGGAGGCACCGGGGAGCTGTTTTTT. The chain links TRBV9 to TRBJ2-2, with D possibly being TRBD1 (7 bases). Germline V gene sequence: CDR1 SGDLS, CDR2 YYNGEE. The length of the CDR3 is 16 residues. Trimming shortened V by 0 bases and J by 4 bases, and 13 bases separated the two germline ends.

The genes are TRBV20-1 and TRBJ1-1; D might be TRBD1 (6 bases). With 3 bases removed from V and 3 bases from J, the gap between germline ends came to 11 bases. Germline CDR1 DFQATT, CDR2 SNEGSKA (reference sequence). The CDR3 sequence is 13 residues long. The CDR3 here is CSASDPGDTEAFF. The CDR3 DNA follows: TGCAGTGCTAGCGACCCAGGGGACACTGAAGCTTTCTTT.

This clonotype was picked up many times. The V call is TRBV5-6, the J call TRBJ2-3; D call uncertain. The germline V and J ends were trimmed by 4 bases and 5 bases, with 8 bases remaining between them. Germline lookup yields CDR1 SGHDT and CDR2 YYEEEE. The CDR3 totals 12 residues. The CDR3 sequence is CASSIQRDTQYF. CDR3 coding DNA: TGTGCCAGCAGCATTCAACGAGATACGCAGTATTTT.

The rearrangement joins TRBV5-1 to TRBJ2-7; 7 bases line up with TRBD2. The CDR3 covers 13 residues. The germline V gene has CDR1 SGHRS and CDR2 YFSETQ. J lost 5 bases, V lost 4 bases, and 6 bases had no gene match. The chain's CDR3 is CASSREGTNEQYF. Written as DNA, the CDR3 is TGCGCCAGCAGCCGCGAAGGGACTAACGAGCAGTACTTC.

Details on this clonotype: The CDR3 does not close with the conserved phenylalanine or tryptophan, likely indicating a read error. The chain uses TRBV24-1 and TRBJ1-1; D is possibly TRBD1 (6 bases). Germline loops: CDR1 KGHDR, CDR2 SFDVKD. Between the trimmed V and J ends, which lost 7 bases and 1 base, there was a span of 15 bases. The CDR3 is 15 residues long. The CDR3 spells CATRGGGISNTEAFL. Here the CDR3 DNA reads TGTGCCACCAGGGGAGGGGGTATATCGAACACTGAAGCTTTCCTT.

In its sample, this clonotype was seen many times. In nucleotides, the CDR3 is TGTGCCAGTAGTGCCGGGACTAGCGGGTGGTACGAGCAGTACTTC. Translating it yields CASSAGTSGWYEQYF. The rearrangement joins TRBV19 to TRBJ2-7; 12 bases align to TRBD2. The CDR3 has 15 residues. CDR1 is LNHDA and CDR2 is SQIVND in the germline V gene (reference sequence). Trimming took 5 bases from V and 4 from J; bases not matched to a gene: 6.